This T cell receptor (beta chain) is drawn from a study of cytomegalovirus exposure and HLA in healthy donors. Primers included in the PCR were 60 Vbeta and 13 Jbeta primers. Method: immunoSEQ multiplex PCR; TCRdb's copy keeps in-frame clones and lacks some. This table has about 180,000 clones, more than 80% appearing once. CDR3 length: 14 residues. Germline V gene data show CDR1 as MNHEY and CDR2 as SVGAGI. The V and J ends lost 6 bases and 2 bases, in that order; junction bases with no gene match: 6. V usage is TRBV6-5 and J usage is TRBJ2-7; 8 bases are shared with TRBD1. Sequencing was carried out using PBMCs. The sequence came from a woman under 30 in good health and CMV-seropositive. DNA of the CDR3: TGTGCCAGCAGACCAGGACAGGGTACCTACGAGCAGTACTTC. This gives the protein CASRPGQGTYEQYF.